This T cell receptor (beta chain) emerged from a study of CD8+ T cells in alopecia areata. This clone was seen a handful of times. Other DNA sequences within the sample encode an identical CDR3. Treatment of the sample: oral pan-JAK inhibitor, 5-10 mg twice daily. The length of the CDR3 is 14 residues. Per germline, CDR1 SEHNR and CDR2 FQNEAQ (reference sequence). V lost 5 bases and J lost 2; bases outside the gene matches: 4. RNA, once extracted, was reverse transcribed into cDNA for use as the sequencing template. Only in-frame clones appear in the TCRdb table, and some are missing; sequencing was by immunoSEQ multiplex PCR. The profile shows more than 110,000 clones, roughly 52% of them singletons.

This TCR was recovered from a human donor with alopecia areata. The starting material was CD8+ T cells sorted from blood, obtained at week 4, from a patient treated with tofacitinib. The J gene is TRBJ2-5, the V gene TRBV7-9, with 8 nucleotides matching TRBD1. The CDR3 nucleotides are TGTGCCAGCAGCACAGGGACAGGTCAAGAGACCCAGTACTTC. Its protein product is CASSTGTGQETQYF. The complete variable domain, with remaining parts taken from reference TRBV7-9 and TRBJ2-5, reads DTGVSQNPRHKITKRGQNVTFRCDPISEHNRLYWYRQTLGQGPEFLTYFQNEAQLEKSRLLSDRFSAERPKGSFSTLEIQRTEQGDSAMYLCASSTGTGQETQYFGPGTRLLVL.